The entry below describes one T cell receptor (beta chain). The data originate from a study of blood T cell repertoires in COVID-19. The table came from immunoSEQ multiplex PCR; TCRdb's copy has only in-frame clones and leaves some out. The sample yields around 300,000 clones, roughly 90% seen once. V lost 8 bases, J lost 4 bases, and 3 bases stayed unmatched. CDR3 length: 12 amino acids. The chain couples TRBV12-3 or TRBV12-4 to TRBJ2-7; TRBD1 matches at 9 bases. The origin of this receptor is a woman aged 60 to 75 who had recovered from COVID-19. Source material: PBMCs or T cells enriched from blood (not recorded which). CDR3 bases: TGTGCCAGCGGGACAGGGCTATACGAGCAGTACTTC. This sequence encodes CASGTGLYEQYF.